This T cell receptor (beta chain) was identified during a study of OX40 agonist ivuxolimab in advanced cancers. For the study at large: Each dose-escalation patient presented with hepatocellular carcinoma, melanoma, renal cell or head and neck cancer. Two cutaneous melanoma patients and one hepatocellular carcinoma patient, three in all, had partial responses.

Germline V lookup: CDR1 PRHDT, CDR2 FYEKMQ (reference sequence). V was pared by 6 bases and J by 0 bases, with 8 bases between. CDR3 length: 14 residues. Blood sampling took place at baseline, cycle 4 day 1, and cycle 7 day 1. Method: immunoSEQ multiplex PCR; TCRdb's copy keeps in-frame clones and lacks some. The sample lists roughly 16,000 clones; roughly three quarters were seen once. The sequencing used CD4+ or CD8+ T cells sorted from blood, collected in a trial of the OX40 agonist ivuxolimab. The chain recombines TRBV13 with TRBJ2-2, with unresolved D. The receptor comes from an adult with an advanced solid tumor such as melanoma, head and neck, liver or kidney cancer. CDR3: CASSSGPNTGELFF. CDR3 nucleotide sequence: TGTGCCAGCAGTTCGGGTCCGAACACCGGGGAGCTGTTTTTT.